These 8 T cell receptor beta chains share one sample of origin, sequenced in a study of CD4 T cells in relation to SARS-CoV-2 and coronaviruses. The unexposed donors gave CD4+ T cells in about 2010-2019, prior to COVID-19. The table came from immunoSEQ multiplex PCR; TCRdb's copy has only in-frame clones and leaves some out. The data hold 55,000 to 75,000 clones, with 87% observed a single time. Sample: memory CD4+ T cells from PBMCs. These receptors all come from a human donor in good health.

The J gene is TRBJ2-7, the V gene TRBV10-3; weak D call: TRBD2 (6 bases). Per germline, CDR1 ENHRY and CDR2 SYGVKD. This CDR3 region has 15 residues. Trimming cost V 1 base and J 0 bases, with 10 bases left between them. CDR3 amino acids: CAISEFSGGSYEQYF. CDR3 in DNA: TGTGCCATCAGTGAGTTTTCCGGGGGCTCCTACGAGCAGTACTTC.

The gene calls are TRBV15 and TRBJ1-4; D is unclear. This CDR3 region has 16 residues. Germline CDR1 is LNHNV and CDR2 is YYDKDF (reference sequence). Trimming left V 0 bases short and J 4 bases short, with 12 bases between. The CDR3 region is CATSRDTQLINEKLFF. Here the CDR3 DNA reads TGTGCCACCAGCAGAGATACACAGCTGATTAATGAAAAACTGTTTTTT.

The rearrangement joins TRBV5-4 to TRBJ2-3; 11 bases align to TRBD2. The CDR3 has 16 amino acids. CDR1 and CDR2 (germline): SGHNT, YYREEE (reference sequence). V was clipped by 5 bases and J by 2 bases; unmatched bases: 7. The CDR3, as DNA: TGTGCCAGCAGGGTAGCGGGGGGGCTTGTCACAGATACGCAGTATTTT. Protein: CASRVAGGLVTDTQYF. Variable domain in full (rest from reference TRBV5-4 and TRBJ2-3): ETGVTQSPTHLIKTRGQQVTLRCSSQSGHNTVSWYQQALGQGPQFIFQYYREEENGRGNFPPRFSGLQFPNYSSELNVNALELDDSALYLCASRVAGGLVTDTQYFGPGTRLTVL.

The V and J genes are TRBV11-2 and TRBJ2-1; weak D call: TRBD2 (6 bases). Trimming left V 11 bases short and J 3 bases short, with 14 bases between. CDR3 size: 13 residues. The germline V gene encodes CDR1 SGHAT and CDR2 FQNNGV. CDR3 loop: CASGRALYNEQFF. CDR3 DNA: TGTGCCTCCGGGAGAGCCCTCTACAATGAGCAGTTCTTC.

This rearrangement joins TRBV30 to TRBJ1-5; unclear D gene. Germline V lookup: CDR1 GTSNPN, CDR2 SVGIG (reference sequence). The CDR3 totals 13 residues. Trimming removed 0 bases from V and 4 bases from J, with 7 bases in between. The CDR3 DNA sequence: TGTGCCTGGAGTGTACGAAGTAATCAGCCCCAGCATTTT. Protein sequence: CAWSVRSNQPQHF. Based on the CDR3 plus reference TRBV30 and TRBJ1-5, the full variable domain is SQTIHQWPATLVQPVGSPLSLECTVEGTSNPNLYWYRQAAGRGLQLLFYSVGIGQISSEVPQNLSASRPQDRQFILSSKKLLLSDSGFYLCAWSVRSNQPQHFGDGTRLSIL.

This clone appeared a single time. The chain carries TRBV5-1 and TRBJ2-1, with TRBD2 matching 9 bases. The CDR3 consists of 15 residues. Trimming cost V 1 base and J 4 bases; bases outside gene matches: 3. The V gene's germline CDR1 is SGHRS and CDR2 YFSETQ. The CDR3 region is CASSLTSGYYNEQFF. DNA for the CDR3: TGCGCCAGCAGCTTGACTAGCGGGTATTACAATGAGCAGTTCTTC. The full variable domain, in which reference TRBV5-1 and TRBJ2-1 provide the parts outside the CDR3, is KAGVTQTPRYLIKTRGQQVTLSCSPISGHRSVSWYQQTPGQGLQFLFEYFSETQRNKGNFPGRFSGRQFSNSRSEMNVSTLELGDSALYLCASSLTSGYYNEQFFGPGTRLTVL.

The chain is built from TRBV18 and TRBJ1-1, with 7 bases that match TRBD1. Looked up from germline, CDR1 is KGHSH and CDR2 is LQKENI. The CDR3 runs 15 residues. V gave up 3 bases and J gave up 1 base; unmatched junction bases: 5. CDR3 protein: CASSPQTGSNTEAFF. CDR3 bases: TGTGCCAGCTCACCCCAGACAGGGTCGAACACTGAAGCTTTCTTT.

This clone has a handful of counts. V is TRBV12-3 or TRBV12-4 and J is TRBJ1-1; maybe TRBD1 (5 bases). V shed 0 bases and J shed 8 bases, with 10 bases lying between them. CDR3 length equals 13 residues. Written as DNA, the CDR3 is TGTGCCAGCAGTTTAGCGCGGGGCAGGGAAGCTTTCTTT. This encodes CASSLARGREAFF.